A single sample gave rise to the 23 T cell receptor beta chains below, sequenced in a study of T cell repertoires in cytomegalovirus infection. TCRdb redid the calling of the reads with MiXCR, one entry per CDR3 protein. The sample lists roughly 230,000 distinct CDR3 sequences; over 15% were seen once. The sequenced sample consisted of CD8+ T cells from PBMCs. These receptors originate from a human donor in good health (CMV status not recorded). Some clones in this sample may be carry-over from other donors' samples.

This clonotype was recorded at least ten times. The V gene is TRBV2, the J gene TRBJ2-1; 7 bases are a match to TRBD1. The CDR3 totals 13 residues. V lost 8 bases to trimming and J lost 2 bases; unmatched junction nucleotides: 3. CDR1 SNHLY and CDR2 FYNNEI come from the germline V gene. The CDR3 DNA reads as TGTGCCAGCGAGGGACAGCCCTACAATGAGCAGTTCTTC. It specifies CASEGQPYNEQFF.

This clonotype was counted many times. This chain uses TRBV28 with TRBJ1-6; 9 positions agree with TRBD1. The CDR3 length is 16 residues. CDR1 and CDR2 (germline): MDHEN, SYDVKM. J gave up 10 bases and V 6 bases, and 13 bases lay outside the gene matches. CDR3: CASRVEQGAPGSPLHF. CDR3 nucleotide sequence: TGTGCCAGCAGGGTAGAACAGGGGGCGCCGGGCTCACCCCTCCACTTT.

A few counts support this clonotype. The V gene is TRBV11-1, the J gene TRBJ1-1; D is uncertain. V lost 2 bases and J lost 5, with 12 bases in between. Per the germline V gene, CDR1 is SGHAT and CDR2 is FQDESV (reference sequence). The CDR3 spans 14 residues. This CDR3 reads CASSLMGTQTEAFF. CDR3 DNA sequence: TGTGCCAGCAGCTTAATGGGCACGCAGACTGAAGCTTTCTTT.

This chain uses TRBV20-1 with TRBJ1-5; no clear D. This CDR3 region has 15 residues. V gave up 4 bases and J gave up 3 bases, with 16 bases separating them. Germline V lookup: CDR1 DFQATT, CDR2 SNEGSKA (reference sequence). CDR3: CSAITPPPANQPQHF. Here the CDR3 DNA reads TGCAGTGCTATCACTCCCCCCCCGGCCAATCAGCCCCAGCATTTT.

This clonotype was recorded many times. This chain uses TRBV24-1 with TRBJ2-1, with TRBD1 matching over 10 bases. Germline V gene data show CDR1 as KGHDR and CDR2 as SFDVKD. The CDR3 is made up of 14 amino acids. V dropped 9 bases and J dropped 10; count of bases not matched to a gene: 11. The CDR3 nucleotides read TGTGCCACCGGGACAGGGGCGGCCGTCGTAGAGCAGTTCTTC. Its translation: CATGTGAAVVEQFF.

The rearrangement uses TRBV27 and TRBJ2-7; 8 bases align to TRBD2. The CDR3 consists of 14 residues. Looked up from germline, CDR1 is MNHEY and CDR2 is SMNVEV (reference sequence). After removal of 2 bases from V and 5 bases from J, the junction contained 5 bases not matched to a gene. CDR3: CASSLAGGDDEQYF. CDR3 DNA: TGTGCCAGCAGTTTAGCGGGGGGCGACGACGAGCAGTACTTC.

The V and J genes are TRBV14 and TRBJ2-1; D ambiguous. Germline CDR1 reads SGHDN; CDR2 reads FVKESK. The CDR3 contains 12 residues. Trimming took off 3 bases at V and 3 bases at J, with 3 bases between the two ends. As DNA, the CDR3 is TGTGCCAGCAGCCATGACTACAATGAGCAGTTCTTC. It yields the protein CASSHDYNEQFF. The full variable domain, with the rest looked up from reference TRBV14 and TRBJ2-1, is EAGVTQFPSHSVIEKGQTVTLRCDPISGHDNLYWYRRVMGKEIKFLLHFVKESKQDESGMPNNRFLAERTGGTYSTLKVQPAELEDSGVYFCASSHDYNEQFFGPGTRLTVL.

This clonotype was counted a few times. This chain connects TRBV7-4 to TRBJ1-1; 9 positions agree with TRBD1. CDR3 length: 14 residues. V was clipped by 6 bases and J by 3 bases; unmatched bases: 5. Germline V gene lookup returns CDR1 SGHVT and CDR2 SQSDAQ. The CDR3 DNA reads TGTGCCAGCAGGACAGGGGGAATAGACACTGAAGCTTTCTTT. It specifies CASRTGGIDTEAFF. The full variable domain, in which reference TRBV7-4 and TRBJ1-1 provide the parts outside the CDR3, is GAGVSQSPRYKVAKRGRDVALRCDSISGHVTLYWYRQTLGQGSEVLTYSQSDAQRDKSGRPSGRFSAERPERSVSTLKIQRTEQGDSAVYLCASRTGGIDTEAFFGQGTRLTVV.

This clonotype was detected many times. This chain joins TRBV7-2 and TRBJ2-2; 8 nucleotides agree with TRBD2. The CDR3 consists of 14 residues. CDR1 and CDR2 from the germline V gene are SGHTA and FQGNSA. After removal of 1 base from V and 12 bases from J, the junction contained 7 bases not matched to a gene. CDR3 residues: CASSLGFSGGQLFF. The CDR3 DNA sequence: TGTGCCAGCAGCTTAGGATTCTCGGGAGGGCAGCTGTTTTTT.

About this clonotype itself: A much larger clone sits a single nucleotide away, making a read error possible. This chain connects TRBV12-3 or TRBV12-4 to TRBJ1-6; D is ambiguous. Trimming stripped 6 bases from V and 9 bases from J, with 9 bases between. The CDR3 length is 12 residues. The CDR3 coding sequence is TGTGCCAGCAGGGGTCATGCTTCACCCCTCCACTTT. Translation gives CASRGHASPLHF.

This clonotype came up many times. The chain combines TRBV7-9 with TRBJ2-5; 7 bases line up with TRBD2. Trimming cost V 6 bases and J 0 bases; bases outside gene matches: 7. This CDR3 has 15 residues. CDR1 SEHNR and CDR2 FQNEAQ come from the germline V gene (reference sequence). The CDR3 sequence is CASRSTSRNQETQYF. CDR3 DNA sequence: TGTGCCAGCAGATCGACTAGCAGGAACCAAGAGACCCAGTACTTC.

This clonotype was recorded at least ten times. V and J are TRBV7-8 and TRBJ1-4; maybe TRBD1 (5 bases). The CDR3 is made up of 15 amino acids. Germline CDR1 reads SGHVS; CDR2 reads FQNEAQ. V was trimmed by 4 bases and J by 6 bases, leaving 15 bases between them. DNA for the CDR3: TGTGCCAGCAGCTCACCCCCGGCAGGGCATGAAAAACTGTTTTTT. This encodes CASSSPPAGHEKLFF.

The gene calls are TRBV6-2 or TRBV6-3 and TRBJ2-7, with TRBD1 matching 11 bases. Per germline, CDR1 MNHEY and CDR2 SVGEGT. This CDR3 contains 14 residues. V shed 5 bases and J 5 bases; nucleotides not matched to a gene: 5. CDR3 DNA: TGTGCCAGCAGTGCCGGGACAGGGGGTCACGAGCAGTACTTC. Protein: CASSAGTGGHEQYF.

The rearrangement links TRBV5-1 to TRBJ2-6; 9 bases map to TRBD1. CDR3 length: 19 residues. The V and J ends lost 3 bases and 1 base, in that order; junction bases with no gene match: 11. The V gene's germline CDR1 is SGHRS and CDR2 YFSETQ. The CDR3 DNA is TGCGCCAGCAGCTACAAGAGCCGGGACAGGGCGTCTGGGGCCAACGTCCTGACTTTC. Protein: CASSYKSRDRASGANVLTF.

This clonotype was seen at least ten times. V usage is TRBV29-1 and J usage is TRBJ2-1; D perhaps matches TRBD1 (6 bases). Germline V gives CDR1 SQVTM, CDR2 ANQGSEA. CDR3 length: 12 amino acids. V gave up 2 bases and J gave up 7 bases, with 9 bases separating them. The CDR3 loop is CSVETGWNEQFF. CDR3 in DNA: TGCAGCGTTGAAACAGGGTGGAATGAGCAGTTCTTC.

The chain has TRBV6-1 and TRBJ1-1; 8 nucleotides align to TRBD1. The CDR3 loop spans 15 amino acids. The V gene end was trimmed by 5 bases and the J gene end by 6 bases; junction bases not matched to a gene: 11. Germline V lookup: CDR1 MNHNS, CDR2 SASEGT. The CDR3 spells CASSWSSQGASEAFF. DNA of the CDR3: TGTGCCAGCAGTTGGTCCTCCCAGGGGGCATCTGAAGCTTTCTTT.

The genes are TRBV7-9 and TRBJ2-7; TRBD1 aligns across 10 bases. V lost 4 bases and J lost 4; bases outside the gene matches: 19. CDR3 length: 19 residues. From germline, CDR1 is SEHNR and CDR2 FQNEAQ (reference sequence). The CDR3, as DNA: TGTGCCAGCAGCTCCGGGACAGGGGTTGCTATCGGGTACCGTTACGAGCAGTACTTC. It is translated as CASSSGTGVAIGYRYEQYF.

The chain couples TRBV7-9 to TRBJ1-2, with unresolved D. The CDR3 is made up of 13 amino acids. The germline V and J ends were trimmed by 5 bases and 2 bases, with 9 bases remaining between them. Germline V gives CDR1 SEHNR, CDR2 FQNEAQ (reference sequence). CDR3 sequence (DNA): TGTGCCAGCAGCATTACAGAGAACTATGGCTACACCTTC. It is translated as CASSITENYGYTF.

The J gene is TRBJ2-7, the V gene TRBV5-6, with 7 bases aligning to TRBD1. The CDR3 contains 18 residues. V gave up 3 bases and J gave up 2 bases; unmatched junction bases: 17. The germline V gene encodes CDR1 SGHDT and CDR2 YYEEEE. The CDR3: CASSSARSPTGNPYEQYF. CDR3 sequence (DNA): TGTGCCAGCAGCTCGGCAAGGAGCCCGACAGGGAATCCCTACGAGCAGTACTTC.

This clonotype has only one observation. The chain has TRBV6-6 and TRBJ2-7, with 7 bases identical to TRBD1. There are 14 residues in the CDR3. Unmatched junction bases numbered 9, after V lost 2 bases and J lost 8 bases. Germline V gene data show CDR1 as MNHNY and CDR2 as SVGAGI (reference sequence). The CDR3 DNA follows: TGTGCCAGCAGTTACGAGGGGGCGGCAGGCAAGCAGTACTTC. Its protein product is CASSYEGAAGKQYF.

The sample holds a few counts of this clonotype. The rearrangement uses TRBV4-2 and TRBJ2-5, with D possibly TRBD2 on 5 matching bases. Looked up from germline, CDR1 is LGHNA and CDR2 is YNFKEQ. The CDR3 consists of 20 residues. V lost 3 bases and J lost 0, with 26 bases in between. This chain's CDR3 is CASSQPLDGGSGGNQETQYF. The CDR3 bases are TGTGCCAGCAGCCAGCCCCTCGACGGAGGCTCGGGCGGAAACCAAGAGACCCAGTACTTC.

CDR3 region: CAIRPTGEGNSPLHF. The CDR3 nucleotides are TGTGCCATCAGACCCACAGGGGAGGGTAATTCACCCCTCCACTTT. The rearrangement links TRBV10-3 to TRBJ1-6; TRBD1 aligns across 7 bases. The junction had 8 bases not matched to a gene; V was cut back by 6 bases and J by 6 bases. The CDR3 loop spans 15 amino acids. CDR1 and CDR2 from the germline V gene are ENHRY and SYGVKD.

The rearrangement uses TRBV20-1 and TRBJ1-1, with D maybe TRBD1 (6 bases). The V and J ends lost 0 bases and 5 bases respectively, with 13 bases between them. The CDR3 spans 14 residues. Germline V gene data show CDR1 as DFQATT and CDR2 as SNEGSKA (reference sequence). The CDR3 is CSARDPGVGTEAFF. As DNA, the CDR3 is TGCAGTGCTAGAGATCCAGGGGTAGGGACTGAAGCTTTCTTT.